Sequencing of this T cell receptor (beta chain) was carried out in a study of T cells in Graves' hyperthyroidism and ophthalmopathy. General observations from the study: Blood also held most thyroid clonotypes expanded beyond 0.001.

Germline CDR1 reads SGHVS; CDR2 reads FQNEAQ. The CDR3 has 16 amino acids. V was pared by 3 bases and J by 3 bases, with 14 bases between. This clonotype was observed at least ten times. Its antigen is unidentified. There were TCR beta CDR3 regions amplified from RNA transcripts. With the HTBI primer set, the TCR CDR3 went through a first round of RT-PCR. One entry per CDR3 protein results from TCRdb running MiXCR on the multiplex PCR reads. Among about half a million distinct CDR3 sequences listed, roughly a quarter were seen once. Sequencing was done on a sample of blood. The rearrangement links TRBV7-8 to TRBJ2-2, with TRBD2 as a possible D gene (6 bases). The origin of this receptor is a woman aged 30 to 39 with Graves' ophthalmopathy. CDR3 sequence: CASSFFSGGDTGELFF. DNA of the CDR3: TGTGCCAGCAGCTTCTTTTCGGGCGGGGACACCGGGGAGCTGTTTTTT.